This TCR beta chain appears in the sequencing data of a study of T-cell memory formation after mild COVID-19 (dated by TCRdb to the early 2020s). About the investigation overall: Most TCR sequence clusters were specific to one of the two donors. Two young, previously healthy adult volunteers, one female and one male, were included in the cohort. In two donors, T-cell clones that expanded and contracted after mild COVID-19 were followed by sequencing TCRalpha and TCRbeta repertoires longitudinally.

The CDR3 sequence holds 14 residues, the cysteine and phenylalanine included. Only CDR3 DNA is held: 42 bases, read in frame from base 1. V lost 6 bases and J lost 8 bases; the stretch between them is 17 bases long. Per the germline V gene, LGHNA is the CDR1 and YNFKEQ is the CDR2. Here is what the overall study found, with its caveats: Clones contracting from day 15 to 85 had balanced CD4/CD8 phenotypes, while a second wave expanding from day 15 to 37 was biased towards CD4+. SARS-CoV-2 specificity of the second-wave clones peaking on day 37 was not confirmed. The detection of some responding clones in pre-infection memory suggests that pre-existing cross-reactive memory T cells joined the SARS-CoV-2 response. The study included only a couple of mild cases, and larger cohorts that include severe cases with pre-infection samples were judged to be necessary. Contracting CD4+ clones were found mainly in CM and EM memory subsets, while CD8+ clones were enriched in EMRA.

Ficoll-Paque density gradient centrifugation was the method used to isolate PBMCs. The data were produced on an Illumina NovaSeq 6000. Using 5'RACE with constant-segment primers, TCRalpha and TCRbeta cDNA libraries were constructed, with sample barcodes and unique molecular identifiers added in the process. Trizol reagent was used to extract RNA from every sample. The libraries were amplified in two PCR steps, and the second step added a second sample barcode and Illumina TruSeq adapters. Sequencing of the libraries was done on an Illumina NovaSeq, producing 2 x 150 bp paired-end reads. Per the original workflow: With migec v1.2.7, reads were demultiplexed and then collapsed into UMI-guided consensus sequences. Using mixcr v2.1.11, UMI consensuses were aligned to TRA and TRB V and J templates and then assembled into clonotypes. A clonotype was counted as expanded or contracted only when both edgeR and NoisET called the clonotype significant, with the noise models trained on biological replicates. For edgeR calls, the thresholds were a false discovery rate-adjusted p below 0.01 and a log2 fold-change of 1. As an exploratory analysis of dynamics, max-normalized trajectories of the 1000 most abundant clonotypes were examined with PCA combined with hierarchical clustering. Separately sequenced CD4+ and CD8+ repertoires were used to assign the CD4 or CD8 phenotype of responding clones. The raw public data were reprocessed by TCRdb itself: fastp quality trimming at Q25, MiXCR clonotype calling, in-frame beta chains only. Under each unique CDR3 protein, matching rows form one entry showing the most common genes and DNA. The V and J calls reflect TCRdb's pipeline rather than the authors' work. The sample table holds a few hundred thousand distinct CDR3 sequences, of which over 11% were seen once. Roughly 21% of the sample is in the top ten clones.

In the case of this clonotype: Its antigen target is currently unknown. Per-base quality was not reported, and no clone a single base away is much larger than it.

This receptor chain uses TRBV4-2 and TRBJ2-1, with a tentative D gene TRBD1 over 7 matching bases. The receptor was derived from a man between 18 and 35 years old who had mild COVID-19 (a few samples of this study predate the infection). The sample titles of this study are shuffled in the database, so cell type and time point are left out; the donor was told from shared clones. The material sequenced was PBMCs or a T cell subset sorted from them (not recorded which). DNA sequence: TGTGCCAGCAGTCTCGCCCAGGGGGGCGATGAGCAGTTCTTC. Translated, it gives CASSLAQGGDEQFF.